Each of the 25 T cell receptor beta chains below was sequenced from the same sample in a study of blood T cells in healthy people across ages. The authors ran a second PCR of roughly 6 to 12 cycles using a sample-barcoded 5' primer and a J-beta primer mix. TCRdb passed the 5' RACE reads through MiXCR, listing each CDR3 protein once. The table lists 1.5 million to 2 million distinct CDR3 sequences, 49% of them singletons. Specimen: blood. Receptors were obtained from a woman aged 40 to 49 in good health.

This clonotype was counted between two and nine times. V and J are TRBV11-1 and TRBJ2-7, with D tentatively TRBD1 (6 bases). From germline, CDR1 is SGHAT and CDR2 FQDESV (reference sequence). The V gene lost 5 bases and the J gene lost 11 bases, with 19 bases spanning the gap. The CDR3 contains 13 residues. The chain's CDR3 is CASSLNRVARKYF. The CDR3 region has the DNA TGTGCCAGCAGCCTAAACAGGGTCGCTCGGAAGTACTTC.

The V call is TRBV12-3 or TRBV12-4, the J call TRBJ2-2; D unresolved. V was clipped by 7 bases and J by 3 bases, with 9 bases between them. This CDR3 comprises 13 residues. The CDR3 loop reads CASNIFHTGELFF. Here the CDR3 DNA reads TGTGCCAGCAATATCTTCCACACCGGGGAGCTGTTTTTT.

This clonotype has a handful of counts. The V gene is TRBV6-1, the J gene TRBJ2-3, with D maybe TRBD1 (6 bases). CDR3 length equals 18 residues. CDR1 and CDR2 (germline): MNHNS, SASEGT. V shed 5 bases and J shed 0 bases, with 21 bases lying between them. The CDR3 bases are TGTGCCAGCAGTCCCCCCGATCAGGGGATGGGGAGCACAGATACGCAGTATTTT. It translates to CASSPPDQGMGSTDTQYF.

Details on this clonotype: A much larger clone lies a single base off, so this may be a read error. The V call is TRBV7-7, the J call TRBJ2-7; D call uncertain. The J call may be in error: the DNA end matches TRBJ2-5 better. This CDR3 region has 14 residues. Germline CDR1 and CDR2: SSHAT and FNYEAQ (reference sequence). CDR3 sequence reads: CASSLVVSQETQYF. The CDR3 DNA is TGTGCTAGCAGCTTAGTGGTCAGCCAAGAGACCCAGTACTTC.

This clonotype came up many times. The chain has TRBV7-6 and TRBJ2-1; 9 nucleotides agree with TRBD2. The V gene's germline CDR1 is SGHVS and CDR2 FNYEAQ. CDR3 length: 15 residues. V gave up 5 bases and J gave up 5 bases; unmatched junction bases: 7. CDR3 DNA sequence: TGTGCCAGCAGCCCCGCTAGCGGGAAGAACAATGAGCAGTTCTTC. It codes for CASSPASGKNNEQFF.

The gene calls are TRBV9 and TRBJ2-7; 12 bases line up with TRBD2. The CDR3 is 15 residues long. V lost 2 bases and J lost 6; bases outside the gene matches: 6. Germline V gives CDR1 SGDLS, CDR2 YYNGEE. The CDR3 protein is CASSVLAGGRVEQYF. CDR3 nucleotide sequence: TGTGCCAGCAGCGTTCTAGCGGGGGGGCGTGTCGAGCAGTACTTC.

This clonotype was detected only a few times. The J gene is TRBJ1-2, the V gene TRBV29-1, with 8 bases aligning to TRBD1. The CDR3 consists of 17 residues. The germline V gene encodes CDR1 SQVTM and CDR2 ANQGSEA. Losses at the gene ends were 3 bases for V and 0 bases for J; bases not matched to a gene: 12. The CDR3 DNA reads as TGCAGCGTTGATGGGGGCGGTGGGGACAGGACTAACTATGGCTACACCTTC. Translating it yields CSVDGGGGDRTNYGYTF. The full variable domain, rest sourced from reference TRBV29-1 and TRBJ1-2, is SAVISQKPSRDICQRGTSLTIQCQVDSQVTMMFWYRQQPGQSLTLIATANQGSEATYESGFVIDKFPISRPNLTFSTLTVSNMSPEDSSIYLCSVDGGGGDRTNYGYTFGSGTRLTVV.

This chain's CDR3 is CASRPGEGGGYTDTQYF. Here the CDR3 DNA reads TGTGCCAGCAGACCCGGCGAGGGCGGGGGGTACACAGATACGCAGTATTTT. V and J are TRBV7-2 and TRBJ2-3; 8 bases are shared with TRBD2. The V gene end was trimmed by 6 bases and the J gene end by 2 bases; junction bases not matched to a gene: 13. The CDR3 has 17 residues. Germline V gene sequence: CDR1 SGHTA, CDR2 FQGNSA.

This clonotype was picked up one time. The V and J genes are TRBV7-8 and TRBJ1-2, with D perhaps matching TRBD1 (6 bases). Germline V CDR1 and CDR2: SGHVS, FQNEAQ. The CDR3 consists of 16 residues. Trimming took 2 bases from V and 2 from J, leaving 15 bases between them. In DNA form, the CDR3 reads TGTGCCAGCAGCTTAAGGAGGGGGAGTCCCAACTATGGCTACACCTTC. Amino acid sequence: CASSLRRGSPNYGYTF.

This clonotype was seen a few times. The rearrangement joins TRBV28 to TRBJ2-2; D is uncertain. The CDR3 sequence is 16 residues long. Trimming left V 6 bases short and J 0 bases short, with 14 bases between. CDR1 is MDHEN and CDR2 is SYDVKM in the germline V gene. The CDR3 bases are TGTGCCAGCAGGCCCAGAATACCCCCGAACACCGGGGAGCTGTTTTTT. This encodes CASRPRIPPNTGELFF.

This chain connects TRBV20-1 to TRBJ2-1; D may be TRBD1 (6 bases). The germline CDR1 and CDR2 sequences are DFQATT and SNEGSKA (reference sequence). The CDR3 covers 13 residues. V shed 6 bases and J shed 5 bases, with 14 bases lying between them. CDR3 sequence reads: CSAGQGIHNEQFF. CDR3 DNA: TGCAGTGCGGGGCAGGGGATACACAATGAGCAGTTCTTC.

This chain joins TRBV5-1 and TRBJ2-7, with D possibly being TRBD2 (5 bases). The J call may not be correct, given that the DNA end is closer to TRBJ2-5. The CDR3 is made up of 15 amino acids. Germline V gene lookup returns CDR1 SGHRS and CDR2 YFSETQ. In DNA form, the CDR3 reads TGCGCCAGCAGCTTGTGGCCAGGAGGAACGGAGACCCAGTACTTC. Translated, it gives CASSLWPGGTETQYF.

This clonotype occurred a few times. The chain combines TRBV20-1 with TRBJ1-2, with D maybe TRBD1 (5 bases). The V end lost 3 bases, the J end lost 0 bases, and 14 bases lay between the germline ends. The CDR3 is 15 residues long. CDR1 and CDR2 (germline): DFQATT, SNEGSKA (reference sequence). Written as DNA, the CDR3 is TGCAGTGCTAGGACCTCTCAGGGCACTAACTATGGCTACACCTTC. Its protein is CSARTSQGTNYGYTF.

Only a few counts were recorded for this clonotype. This CDR3 reads CSGLLAGNQETQYF. CDR3 nucleotides: TGCAGCGGCCTACTAGCGGGGAACCAAGAGACCCAGTACTTC. This sequence joins TRBV29-1 and TRBJ2-5, with TRBD2 matching over 10 bases. The CDR3 covers 14 residues. The V and J ends lost 7 bases and 0 bases, in that order; junction bases with no gene match: 5. In germline, CDR1 is SQVTM, CDR2 ANQGSEA.

The V gene is TRBV7-9, the J gene TRBJ2-1; a weak D match, TRBD2 (6 bases). The CDR3 length is 12 residues. Trimming cost V 3 bases and J 9 bases, with 9 bases left between them. Germline CDR1 SEHNR, CDR2 FQNEAQ (reference sequence). For the CDR3, the DNA is TGTGCCAGCAGCTTCATAGCGGCTGAGCAGTTCTTC. Translated: CASSFIAAEQFF.

On this clonotype: A read error may produce the germline difference seen at one junction end. This chain connects TRBV4-3 to TRBJ1-5; D remains unclear. Germline CDR1 reads LGHNA; CDR2 reads YSLEER. The CDR3 runs to 15 residues. The CDR3 is CASSQDLIANQPQHF. As DNA, the CDR3 is TGCGCCAGCAGCCAAGATTTGATTGCCAATCAGCCTCAGCATTTT.

The genes are TRBV5-1 and TRBJ2-7; 7 nucleotides agree with TRBD1. J gave up 3 bases and V 4 bases, and 4 bases lay outside the gene matches. Germline CDR1 SGHRS, CDR2 YFSETQ. CDR3 length: 13 amino acids. This CDR3 is CASSAGTVYEQYF. The CDR3 nucleotides are TGCGCCAGCAGCGCAGGGACAGTCTACGAGCAGTACTTC. The variable domain in full, with the rest retrieved from reference TRBV5-1 and TRBJ2-7, is KAGVTQTPRYLIKTRGQQVTLSCSPISGHRSVSWYQQTPGQGLQFLFEYFSETQRNKGNFPGRFSGRQFSNSRSEMNVSTLELGDSALYLCASSAGTVYEQYFGPGTRLTVT.

The chain joins TRBV9 to TRBJ2-1; D is unclear. Trimming cost V 4 bases and J 8 bases, with 13 bases left between them. The CDR3 covers 13 residues. Germline lookup yields CDR1 SGDLS and CDR2 YYNGEE. CDR3 in DNA: TGTGCCAGCAGCTCGCACATCGACCATGAGCAGTTCTTC. Protein product: CASSSHIDHEQFF.

CDR3: CASSSGTKPGNTIYF. CDR3 in DNA: TGTGCCAGCAGTTCCGGGACAAAGCCTGGAAACACCATATATTTT. V gene TRBV6-1 combines with J gene TRBJ1-3, with D maybe TRBD1 (6 bases). This CDR3 comprises 15 residues. Looked up from germline, CDR1 is MNHNS and CDR2 is SASEGT. V lost 5 bases, J lost 2 bases, and 13 bases lay in between.

The gene calls are TRBV29-1 and TRBJ2-3, with 9 bases aligning to TRBD2. CDR1 and CDR2 (germline): SQVTM, ANQGSEA. The V gene end was trimmed by 3 bases and the J gene end by 2 bases; junction bases not matched to a gene: 12. The CDR3 spans 17 residues. CDR3 sequence reads: CSVDLGGGGRNTDTQYF. In nucleotides, the CDR3 is TGCAGCGTTGATTTGGGCGGGGGGGGTCGAAACACAGATACGCAGTATTTT.

The chain couples TRBV5-1 to TRBJ2-5; TRBD2 might be the D (6 bases). The CDR3 sequence is 16 residues long. V was trimmed by 4 bases and J by 4 bases, leaving 20 bases between them. CDR1 SGHRS and CDR2 YFSETQ come from the germline V gene. This CDR3 reads CASSAPGLRNAETQYF. The CDR3, as DNA: TGCGCCAGCAGCGCACCGGGACTGCGAAACGCAGAGACCCAGTACTTC.

To note about this clonotype: An end of the junction differs from the germline gene, which may be a read error. V gene TRBV15 combines with J gene TRBJ2-3; D unclear. The CDR3 runs to 15 residues. CDR1 is LNHNV, CDR2 YYDKDF, per germline (reference sequence). DNA of the CDR3: TGTGCCACCAGCAGAGTCCGTCTGAGCACAGATGCGCAGTATTTT. This sequence encodes CATSRVRLSTDAQYF.

CDR3 coding DNA: TGTGCCAGCAGTTACGCCACGGGGACAGGAGCCGAAAAACTGTTTTTT. This gives the protein CASSYATGTGAEKLFF. This chain joins TRBV6-5 and TRBJ1-4; 8 bases agree with TRBD1. Germline V gives CDR1 MNHEY, CDR2 SVGAGI. The CDR3 is made up of 16 amino acids. The V and J ends lost 2 bases and 8 bases, in that order; junction bases with no gene match: 10.

This chain joins TRBV7-2 and TRBJ1-2; no firm D call. V lost 5 bases to trimming and J lost 4 bases, with 17 bases between them. Germline V CDR1 and CDR2: SGHTA, FQGNSA. The CDR3 spans 15 residues. CDR3 protein: CASSPMGRMSYGYTF. The CDR3 DNA is TGTGCCAGCAGCCCTATGGGCAGGATGTCCTATGGCTACACCTTC.

The V and J genes are TRBV28 and TRBJ2-6; 7 bases fit TRBD1. V dropped 6 bases and J dropped 0; count of bases not matched to a gene: 11. Germline V gene lookup returns CDR1 MDHEN and CDR2 SYDVKM. CDR3 length: 18 amino acids. The CDR3 reads CASRPRTGFISGANVLTF. CDR3 bases: TGTGCCAGCAGGCCCCGGACAGGATTTATCTCTGGGGCCAACGTCCTGACTTTC.